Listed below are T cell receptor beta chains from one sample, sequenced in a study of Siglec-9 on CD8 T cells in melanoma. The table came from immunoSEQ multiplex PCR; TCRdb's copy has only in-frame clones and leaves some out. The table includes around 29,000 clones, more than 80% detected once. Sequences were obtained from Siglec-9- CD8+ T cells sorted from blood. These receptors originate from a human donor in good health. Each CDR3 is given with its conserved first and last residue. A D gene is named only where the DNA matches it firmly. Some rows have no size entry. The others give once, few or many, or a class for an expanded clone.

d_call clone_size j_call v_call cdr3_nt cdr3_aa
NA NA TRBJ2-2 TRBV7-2 TGTGCCAGCAGCTTAGTTGGGCCCGGGGAGCTGTTTTTT CASSLVGPGELFF
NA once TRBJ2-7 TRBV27 TGTGCCAGCAGTTTATTTAGGGGGTCCTACGAGCAGTACTTC CASSLFRGSYEQYF
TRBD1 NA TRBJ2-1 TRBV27 TGTGCCAGCAGCCCCCCCGGCAGGGGGCACAATGAGCAGTTCTTC CASSPPGRGHNEQFF
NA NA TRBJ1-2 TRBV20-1 TGCAGTGCTAGAAGGGAGGGCTACACCTTC CSARREGYTF
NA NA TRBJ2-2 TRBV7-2 TGTGCCAGCAGCCCCGACCTCTCCCGGGACTCAAACACCGGGGAGCTGTTTTTT CASSPDLSRDSNTGELFF
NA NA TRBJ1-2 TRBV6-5 TGTGCCAGCAGGACAGGCCCTAACTATGGCTACACCTTC CASRTGPNYGYTF
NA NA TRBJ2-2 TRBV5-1 TGCGCCAGCAGTTTGGGGGTACAGGAGTCTGGGGAGCTGTTTTTT CASSLGVQESGELFF
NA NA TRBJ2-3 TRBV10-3 TGTGCCATCAGCCCCCTTTGGACGGGCACAGATACGCAGTATTTT CAISPLWTGTDTQYF
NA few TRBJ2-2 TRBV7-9 TGTGCCAGCAGCTTAGAAATAAACACCGGGGAGCTGTTTTTT CASSLEINTGELFF
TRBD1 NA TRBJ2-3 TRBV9 TGTGCCAGCAGCGACAGGGGAAATGGAGATACGCAGTATTTT CASSDRGNGDTQYF
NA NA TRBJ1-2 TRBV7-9 TGTGCCAGCAGCTTTAGTTGGAACGACGGGCAACTGGGCTATGGCTACACCTTC CASSFSWNDGQLGYGYTF
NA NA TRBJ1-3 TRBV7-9 TGTGCCAGCAGCTTAGTCAACTCTGGAAACACCATATATTTT CASSLVNSGNTIYF
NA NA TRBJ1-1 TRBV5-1 TGCGCCAGCAGCTTCCCTATTCCGGGGCAGACTGAAGCTTTCTTT CASSFPIPGQTEAFF
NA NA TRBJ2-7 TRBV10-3 TGTGCCATCAGTGGAAAATCCGGGGGCTCCTACGAGCAGTACTTC CAISGKSGGSYEQYF
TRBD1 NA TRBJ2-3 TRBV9 TGTGCCAGCAGCGTATCCTCCCCCCCCGGCCAGGGGGCAGATACGCAGTATTTT CASSVSSPPGQGADTQYF
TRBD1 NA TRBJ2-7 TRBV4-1 TGCGCCAGCAGCGCCGGGACAGGGTTGTCGAACGAGCAGTACTTC CASSAGTGLSNEQYF
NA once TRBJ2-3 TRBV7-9 TGTGCCAGCAGCTCGACCGTCTTGACGGGGGCTTGGACAGATACGCAGTATTTT CASSSTVLTGAWTDTQYF
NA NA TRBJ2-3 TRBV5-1 TGCGCCAGCAGCCTGGAGGGTAGGGAAACAGATACGCAGTATTTT CASSLEGRETDTQYF
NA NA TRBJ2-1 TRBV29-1 TGCAGCGTTGAAGGCGATAGAGGTAACAATGAGCAGTTCTTC CSVEGDRGNNEQFF
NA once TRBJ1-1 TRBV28 TGTGCCAGCAACATGGTCAATTGGGGAAACACTGAAGCTTTCTTT CASNMVNWGNTEAFF
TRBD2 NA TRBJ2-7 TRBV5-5 TGTGCCAGCAGTACGGGAGGCGGGACCACCTACGAGCAGTACTTC CASSTGGGTTYEQYF
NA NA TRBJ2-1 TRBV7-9 TGTGCCAGCAGCTTAGGGGCGAATGAGCAGTTCTTC CASSLGANEQFF
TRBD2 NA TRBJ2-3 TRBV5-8 TGTGCCAGCAGCTTGGCGGGACTAACCACAGATACGCAGTATTTT CASSLAGLTTDTQYF
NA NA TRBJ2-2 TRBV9 TGTGCCAGCAGCGTAGTGGGGGCCGGGGAGCTGTTTTTT CASSVVGAGELFF
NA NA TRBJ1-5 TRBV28 TGTGCCAGCAGTTTGTGGGTCCGCAATCAGCCCCAGCATTTT CASSLWVRNQPQHF
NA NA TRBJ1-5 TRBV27 TGTGCCAGCAGTCCCTCTTCCAATCAGCCCCAGCATTTT CASSPSSNQPQHF
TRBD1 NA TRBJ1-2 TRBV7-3 TGTGCCAGCAGCCCAACGGGGGACAGGCTACACTGGTATGGCTACACCTTC CASSPTGDRLHWYGYTF
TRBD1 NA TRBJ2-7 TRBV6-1 TGTGCCAGCAGTGAAGCGACAGGGGGCAGGGTCCACGAGCAGTACTTC CASSEATGGRVHEQYF
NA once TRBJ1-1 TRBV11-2 TGTGCCAGCAATCCTTGGGACACTGAAGCTTTCTTT CASNPWDTEAFF
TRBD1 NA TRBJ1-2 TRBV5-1 TGCGCCAGCAGCTCCGGGACAGGGGTACTTTTGGATGGCTACACCTTC CASSSGTGVLLDGYTF
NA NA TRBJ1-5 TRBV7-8 TGTGCCAGCAGCTTAAGGGACGGCAGCAATCAGCCCCAGCATTTT CASSLRDGSNQPQHF
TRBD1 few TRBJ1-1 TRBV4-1 TGCGCCAGCAGCCAAGCCAGGGGGCAGACTGAAGCTTTCTTT CASSQARGQTEAFF
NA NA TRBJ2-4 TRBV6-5 TGTGCAACCCAAATAGCCAAAAACATTCAGTACTTC CATQIAKNIQYF
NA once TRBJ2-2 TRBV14 TGTGCCAGCAGCCAACAACGGGGCGGGGAGCTGTTTTTT CASSQQRGGELFF
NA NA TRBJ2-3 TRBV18 TGTGCCAGCTCATCTCAGGGAACCACCGTCACAGATACGCAGTATTTT CASSSQGTTVTDTQYF
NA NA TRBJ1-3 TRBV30 TGTGCCTGGAACGACATACCTGGAAACACCATATATTTT CAWNDIPGNTIYF
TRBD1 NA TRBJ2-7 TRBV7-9 TGTGCCAGCAGCTTAGCGCCCTTTGGACAGGCCTACGAGCAGTACTTC CASSLAPFGQAYEQYF
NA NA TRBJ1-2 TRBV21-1 TGTGCCAGCAGCAAACCCCAACCGGACAGGGTATATGACTACACCTTC CASSKPQPDRVYDYTF
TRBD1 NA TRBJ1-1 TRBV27 TGTGCCAGCAGTAGGGACAGCGGGGCGTTCACTGAAGCTTTCTTT CASSRDSGAFTEAFF
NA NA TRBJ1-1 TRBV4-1 TGCGCCAGCAGCCAAGCCCTATGGACTGAAGCTTTCTTT CASSQALWTEAFF
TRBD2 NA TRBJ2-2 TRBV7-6 TGTGCCAGCAGCTTAGCTAGCGGGAGTCCCACCGGGGAGCTGTTTTTT CASSLASGSPTGELFF
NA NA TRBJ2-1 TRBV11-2 TGTGCCAGCAGCTTAGTTGGCTACAGGAGGTTCGACTACAATGAGCAGTTCTTC CASSLVGYRRFDYNEQFF
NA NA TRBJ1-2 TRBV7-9 TGTGCCAGCAGCCCCCGAGTTGAGGGGTGGGACTATGGCTACACCTTC CASSPRVEGWDYGYTF
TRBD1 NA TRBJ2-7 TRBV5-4 TGTGCCAGCAGCTTGGGGTGGGACAGTTCCTACGAGCAGTACTTC CASSLGWDSSYEQYF
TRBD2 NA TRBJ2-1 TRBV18 TGTGCCAGCTCACCGGGGACTAGAAGTAATGAGCAGTTCTTC CASSPGTRSNEQFF
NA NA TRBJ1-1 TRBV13 TGTGCCAGCAGCTTACGAGACCGGGCCATCCCCGGGGGGTGGGTCGCTTTCTTT CASSLRDRAIPGGWVAFF
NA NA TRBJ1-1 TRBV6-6 TGTGCCAGCAGCGGGGGGGCAGGGCTTAACACTGAAGCTTTCTTT CASSGGAGLNTEAFF
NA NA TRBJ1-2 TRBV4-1 TGCGCCAGCAGCCACCGAGCTAACTATGGCTACACCTTC CASSHRANYGYTF
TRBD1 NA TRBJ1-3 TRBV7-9 TGTGCCAGCAGCTCAGGACAGGGAGCGCATGGAAACACCATATATTTT CASSSGQGAHGNTIYF
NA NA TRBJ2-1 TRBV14 TGTGCCAGCAGCCAAGAGTTCGTGGGATCGGACAATGAGCAGTTCTTC CASSQEFVGSDNEQFF
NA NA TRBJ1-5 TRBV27 TGTGCCAGCAGTTTAGGGCCCTATCAGCCCCAGCATTTT CASSLGPYQPQHF
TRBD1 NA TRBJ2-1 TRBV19 TGTGCCAGTAGTATAGATGAGTCGCGGGCTGCGGGACAGGAAGACAATGAGCAGTTCTTC CASSIDESRAAGQEDNEQFF